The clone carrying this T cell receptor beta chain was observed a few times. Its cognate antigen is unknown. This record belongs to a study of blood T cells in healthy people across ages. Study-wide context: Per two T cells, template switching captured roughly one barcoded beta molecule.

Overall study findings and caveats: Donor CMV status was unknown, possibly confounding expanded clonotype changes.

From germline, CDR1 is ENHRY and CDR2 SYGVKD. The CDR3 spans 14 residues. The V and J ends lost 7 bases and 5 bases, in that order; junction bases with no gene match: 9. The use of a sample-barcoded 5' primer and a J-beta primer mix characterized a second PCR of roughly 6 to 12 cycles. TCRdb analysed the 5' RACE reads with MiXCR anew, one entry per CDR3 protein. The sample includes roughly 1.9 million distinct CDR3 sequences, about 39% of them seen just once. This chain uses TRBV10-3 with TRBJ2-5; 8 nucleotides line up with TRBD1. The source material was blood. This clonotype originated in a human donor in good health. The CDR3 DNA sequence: TGTGCCATCAATTCAGGGGGCCGGGAGGAGACCCAGTACTTC. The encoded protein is CAINSGGREETQYF.